A single sample gave rise to the 32 T cell receptor beta chains below, sequenced in a study of T cells after posttransplantation cyclophosphamide (dated by TCRdb to 2015 to 2016). The sample's treatment or condition, from its label and the paper: high-dose cyclophosphamide on days +3 and +4 as single-agent GVHD prophylaxis. PTCy patients received busulfan and fludarabine conditioning, a related or unrelated marrow graft, and cyclophosphamide on days +3 and +4. The library was produced with the immunoSEQ multiplex PCR assay. What TCRdb holds here is the immuneACCESS table cut down to in-frame rearrangements. Part of the clones is not present; checked against another copy, under half of the missing clones reflect an unresolved V gene, and the others are unexplained. The sample table lists 4,500 to 5,000 clones, approximately 86% of them with a count of one. The ten largest clones capture 15% to 20% of the sample.

The specimen comprised PBMCs, sampled 86 days after allogeneic stem cell transplant with posttransplant cyclophosphamide. The receptors derive from a male patient in his fifties who received an allogeneic stem cell transplant from an unrelated donor, was CMV-positive, and had acute GVHD only. After a transplant, not all T cells may be the patient's own; some may come from the graft donor.

The V and J genes are TRBV28 and TRBJ2-1; 13 bases agree with TRBD2. The length of the CDR3 is 15 residues. Losses at the gene ends were 9 bases for V and 7 bases for J; bases not matched to a gene: 9. Germline values: CDR1 MDHEN, CDR2 SYDVKM. CDR3 protein: CASGQGLAGNNEQFF. CDR3 bases: TGTGCCAGTGGGCAGGGACTAGCGGGGAATAATGAGCAGTTCTTC.

This clone ranks as hyperexpanded. Other DNA sequences in the same sample also yield this CDR3. The chain carries TRBV5-1 and TRBJ2-3; TRBD2 aligns across 8 bases. Germline CDR1 is SGHRS and CDR2 is YFSETQ. V lost 2 bases and J lost 2; bases outside the gene matches: 10. The CDR3 runs to 17 residues. The CDR3 region has the DNA TGCGCCAGCAGCTTCGGGGGGCGGGGGGCATTCACAGATACGCAGTATTTT. It encodes CASSFGGRGAFTDTQYF.

The chain recombines TRBV7-3 with TRBJ2-1; no firm D call. V dropped 5 bases and J dropped 5 bases, with 10 bases sitting between them. This CDR3 region has 13 residues. Germline V gene sequence: CDR1 SGHTA, CDR2 FQGTGA. CDR3: CASSQLGNNEQFF. The CDR3 DNA sequence: TGTGCCAGCAGCCAGCTGGGCAACAATGAGCAGTTCTTC.

This sequence joins TRBV7-3 and TRBJ2-5; the D gene is possibly TRBD2 (7 bases). Deletions cut 1 base from V and 5 bases from J, with 17 bases between. The CDR3 length is 16 residues. Germline lookup yields CDR1 SGHTA and CDR2 FQGTGA. The CDR3 DNA follows: TGTGCCAGCAGCTTAAACCCGGCGGGGGCGGGTGAGACCCAGTACTTC. The encoded protein is CASSLNPAGAGETQYF.

This clone is categorized as hyperexpanded. This sequence joins TRBV7-8 and TRBJ2-1; 10 bases are a match to TRBD2. V was pared by 6 bases and J by 3 bases, with 17 bases of the junction left unmatched. The CDR3 sequence is 19 residues long. Germline assignment: CDR1 SGHVS and CDR2 FQNEAQ. The CDR3 is CASSIWLAGAPLRYNEQFF. CDR3 bases: TGTGCCAGCAGTATATGGCTAGCGGGGGCCCCCCTACGCTACAATGAGCAGTTCTTC.

This rearrangement joins TRBV28 to TRBJ1-2, with a weak D call TRBD1 (5 bases). Trimming pared 2 bases from V and 4 bases from J, leaving 11 bases between. This CDR3 is 14 amino acids long. Germline V gives CDR1 MDHEN, CDR2 SYDVKM. CDR3 sequence reads: CASSLPGIGYGYTF. In DNA, the CDR3 is TGTGCCAGCAGTTTACCAGGGATTGGCTATGGCTACACCTTC.

The gene calls are TRBV9 and TRBJ1-1; TRBD1 is a possible D gene (5 bases). Trimming shortened V by 4 bases and J by 4 bases, and 20 bases separated the two germline ends. The CDR3 is made up of 16 amino acids. Germline V gives CDR1 SGDLS, CDR2 YYNGEE. The CDR3 sequence: CASSSLPEGLGTEAFF. Here the CDR3 DNA reads TGTGCCAGCAGCTCACTCCCGGAGGGGTTGGGCACTGAAGCTTTCTTT. Together with reference TRBV9 and TRBJ1-1, the CDR3 gives the full variable domain: DSGVTQTPKHLITATGQRVTLRCSPRSGDLSVYWYQQSLDQGLQFLIQYYNGEERAKGNILERFSAQQFPDLHSELNLSSLELGDSALYFCASSSLPEGLGTEAFFGQGTRLTVV.

There are a few counts of this clone. The CDR3 loop is CASSLARLGQGAREQYF. CDR3 nucleotides: TGTGCCAGCAGCTTGGCCCGACTAGGACAGGGGGCGAGGGAGCAGTACTTC. The J gene is TRBJ2-7, the V gene TRBV5-6; TRBD1 agrees at 11 bases. V lost 0 bases to trimming and J lost 7 bases; unmatched junction nucleotides: 12. Germline assignment: CDR1 SGHDT and CDR2 YYEEEE. This CDR3 has 17 residues. Complete variable domain (other parts from reference TRBV5-6 and TRBJ2-7): DAGVTQSPTHLIKTRGQQVTLRCSPKSGHDTVSWYQQALGQGPQFIFQYYEEEERQRGNFPDRFSGHQFPNYSSELNVNALLLGDSALYLCASSLARLGQGAREQYFGPGTRLTVT.

This rearrangement joins TRBV15 to TRBJ2-7, with 9 bases lining up with TRBD2. Germline CDR1 is LNHNV and CDR2 is YYDKDF (reference sequence). After removal of 1 base from V and 7 bases from J, the junction contained 8 bases not matched to a gene. The CDR3 covers 15 residues. The chain's CDR3 is CATSRASGMAVEQYF. The CDR3 DNA follows: TGTGCCACCAGCAGAGCTAGCGGGATGGCCGTAGAGCAGTACTTC.

The genes are TRBV28 and TRBJ1-5; D gene ambiguous. The CDR3 extends over 14 amino acids. Trimming stripped 3 bases from V and 3 bases from J, with 9 bases between. Germline V CDR1 and CDR2: MDHEN, SYDVKM. The CDR3 DNA sequence: TGTGCCAGCAGTTTTCCGGTTCCCAATCAGCCCCAGCATTTT. This codes for CASSFPVPNQPQHF.

The chain joins TRBV7-3 to TRBJ1-5, with TRBD1 matching 7 bases. Germline V gene lookup returns CDR1 SGHTA and CDR2 FQGTGA. Trimming at V came to 4 bases and at J to 9 bases, leaving 15 bases not matched to a gene. The CDR3 is made up of 16 amino acids. CDR3 DNA sequence: TGTGCCAGCAGCTCCCATACAGGGGTAATTAGTCGGCCCCAGCATTTT. This sequence encodes CASSSHTGVISRPQHF.

The chain combines TRBV30 with TRBJ2-4, with 8 bases matching TRBD1. Germline lookup yields CDR1 GTSNPN and CDR2 SVGIG (reference sequence). V was clipped by 2 bases and J by 1 base; unmatched bases: 16. The CDR3 spans 19 residues. The CDR3 DNA sequence: TGTGCCTGGAGTCAGGGGGCAGGGCTATCACTTTGGGCCAAAAACATTCAGTACTTC. Amino acid sequence: CAWSQGAGLSLWAKNIQYF.

The rearrangement links TRBV28 to TRBJ2-3; the D is unclear. The V gene's germline CDR1 is MDHEN and CDR2 SYDVKM. V was shortened by 6 bases and J by 6 bases, with 22 bases between the two germline ends. This CDR3 is 16 amino acids long. CDR3 DNA sequence: TGTGCCAGCAGGGTAATCGCCCCCGATGCGTTTGATACGCAGTATTTT. This translates into CASRVIAPDAFDTQYF.

Comments on this clone: At one boundary the junction diverges from the germline segment, which might be a read error. The V gene is TRBV5-1, the J gene TRBJ1-1, with a weak D call TRBD1 (6 bases). Germline V gene data show CDR1 as SGHRS and CDR2 as YFSETQ. The length of the CDR3 is 12 residues. CDR3 nucleotides: TGCGCCAGCAGCTTGGGGGACACAGAAGCTTTCTTT. It encodes CASSLGDTEAFF.

The chain uses TRBV5-1 and TRBJ2-1; 9 nucleotides agree with TRBD1. Per the germline V gene, CDR1 is SGHRS and CDR2 is YFSETQ. The ends lost 5 bases at V and 3 bases at J; junction bases unmatched: 6. This CDR3 has 15 amino acids. The CDR3 DNA sequence: TGCGCCAGCAGGGGACAGGGAGGGTACTACAATGAGCAGTTCTTC. It encodes CASRGQGGYYNEQFF. Full variable domain (rest looked up from reference TRBV5-1 and TRBJ2-1): KAGVTQTPRYLIKTRGQQVTLSCSPISGHRSVSWYQQTPGQGLQFLFEYFSETQRNKGNFPGRFSGRQFSNSRSEMNVSTLELGDSALYLCASRGQGGYYNEQFFGPGTRLTVL.

J is TRBJ2-7 and V is TRBV5-6; D might be TRBD2 (5 bases). The germline V and J ends were trimmed by 1 base and 0 bases, with 14 bases remaining between them. The V gene's germline CDR1 is SGHDT and CDR2 YYEEEE. This CDR3 has 16 amino acids. CDR3: CASSLYGPAGSYEQYF. DNA for the CDR3: TGTGCCAGCAGCTTGTACGGGCCCGCGGGCTCCTACGAGCAGTACTTC.

The chain uses TRBV30 and TRBJ2-1; TRBD2 aligns across 8 bases. The CDR3 covers 13 residues. V shed 0 bases, J shed 10 bases, and the junction held 5 bases outside the gene matches. In germline, CDR1 is GTSNPN, CDR2 SVGIG (reference sequence). The CDR3: CAWSVSLAGEQFF. The CDR3 DNA reads as TGTGCCTGGAGTGTAAGTTTAGCGGGGGAGCAGTTCTTC.

This clone is large (0.1 to 1%) within its sample. The V call is TRBV5-6, the J call TRBJ2-6; D is undetermined. V lost 4 bases and J lost 0, with 8 bases in between. Germline loops: CDR1 SGHDT, CDR2 YYEEEE. The CDR3 runs to 15 residues. CDR3: CASSHGHSGANVLTF. In DNA, the CDR3 is TGTGCCAGCAGCCATGGGCACTCTGGGGCCAACGTCCTGACTTTC.

Only one count was recorded for this clone. This rearrangement joins TRBV28 to TRBJ2-7; D perhaps matches TRBD2 (6 bases). Trimming pared 1 base from V and 0 bases from J, leaving 10 bases between. This CDR3 has 15 residues. Germline values: CDR1 MDHEN, CDR2 SYDVKM. CDR3 nucleotide sequence: TGTGCCAGCAGTTTATTTGGGGGGTCCTCCTACGAGCAGTACTTC. Its protein is CASSLFGGSSYEQYF.

The chain employs TRBV5-1 and TRBJ1-4; D might be TRBD1 (5 bases). The ends were cut back, 1 base at V and 5 bases at J, with 12 bases in the middle. This CDR3 region has 15 residues. From germline, CDR1 is SGHRS and CDR2 YFSETQ. CDR3 region: CASSLHLGGNEKLFF. For the CDR3, the DNA is TGCGCCAGCAGCTTGCACCTCGGGGGAAATGAAAAACTGTTTTTT.

The gene calls are TRBV7-3 and TRBJ1-1; maybe TRBD1 (6 bases). V lost 4 bases to trimming and J lost 4 bases, with 13 bases between them. There are 14 residues in the CDR3. Looked up from germline, CDR1 is SGHTA and CDR2 is FQGTGA. The CDR3 nucleotides read TGTGCCAGCAGCTCGAGGGGGTCAGCCACTGAAGCTTTCTTT. It codes for CASSSRGSATEAFF.

The table lists this clone with a count of one. The V gene is TRBV27, the J gene TRBJ2-1; D is perhaps TRBD2 (5 bases). This CDR3 region has 14 residues. Germline CDR1 reads MNHEY; CDR2 reads SMNVEV (reference sequence). Trimming stripped 7 bases from V and 8 bases from J, with 18 bases between. CDR3 sequence (DNA): TGTGCCAGCAAACCGGGCTTCTTGGGAGATGAGCAGTTCTTC. It encodes CASKPGFLGDEQFF.

In this sample, this clone turned up once. The chain has TRBV18 and TRBJ2-7, with D tentatively TRBD1 (7 bases). Germline CDR1 is KGHSH and CDR2 is LQKENI. This CDR3 has 17 residues. Trimming removed 2 bases from V and 5 bases from J, with 22 bases in between. CDR3 loop: CASSPESPSTGRNEQYF. For the CDR3, the DNA is TGTGCCAGCTCACCAGAGTCACCATCGACAGGGAGGAACGAGCAGTACTTC.

This rearrangement joins TRBV19 to TRBJ2-1, with TRBD2 matching 10 bases. V shed 2 bases, J shed 9 bases, and the junction held 4 bases outside the gene matches. CDR1 is LNHDA, CDR2 SQIVND, per germline (reference sequence). CDR3 length: 14 amino acids. The CDR3 coding sequence is TGTGCCAGTAGTATACTAGCGGGAGAGGTTGAGCAGTTCTTC. This gives the protein CASSILAGEVEQFF.

Points on this clone: The sample has other DNA sequences that encode this CDR3 too. J is TRBJ1-1 and V is TRBV4-1, with D hard to call. V lost 0 bases, J lost 1 base, and 6 bases lay in between. This CDR3 is 14 amino acids long. Germline V CDR1 and CDR2: MGHRA, YSYEKL. CDR3 in amino acids: CASSQDAGNTEAFF. CDR3 nucleotides: TGCGCCAGCAGCCAAGATGCGGGGAACACTGAAGCTTTCTTT.

Only a few counts were recorded for this clone. The chain couples TRBV5-1 to TRBJ1-2; no definite D call. V gave up 0 bases and J gave up 5 bases, with 11 bases separating them. CDR3 length: 14 amino acids. Germline CDR1 and CDR2: SGHRS and YFSETQ. The CDR3 nucleotides are TGCGCCAGCAGCTTGGCCATAGGCGGGTATGGCTACACCTTC. This translates into CASSLAIGGYGYTF.

This clone came up once. The chain employs TRBV6-6 and TRBJ1-2, with D maybe TRBD1 (5 bases). The CDR3 is 12 residues long. The germline V gene encodes CDR1 MNHNY and CDR2 SVGAGI (reference sequence). V lost 11 bases and J lost 4, with 14 bases in between. CDR3 bases: TGTGCCTCCGGGGAGGGGTTCTATGGCTACACCTTC. Translating it yields CASGEGFYGYTF.

The chain is built from TRBV18 and TRBJ1-4; 9 nucleotides align to TRBD1. Germline-derived CDR1 and CDR2 are KGHSH and LQKENI. This CDR3 region has 15 residues. Unmatched junction bases numbered 2, after V lost 2 bases and J lost 4 bases. The CDR3 DNA reads as TGTGCCAGCTCACCATCGGACAGGGGTAATGAAAAACTGTTTTTT. This gives the protein CASSPSDRGNEKLFF.

The rearrangement joins TRBV7-2 to TRBJ1-1; D not resolved. The V end lost 3 bases, the J end lost 1 base, and 9 bases lay between the germline ends. This CDR3 region has 14 residues. Germline assignment: CDR1 SGHTA and CDR2 FQGNSA. This CDR3 is CASSLAHRNTEAFF. The CDR3 DNA reads as TGTGCCAGCAGCTTGGCCCACAGGAACACTGAAGCTTTCTTT.

The chain couples TRBV30 to TRBJ1-1; D gene uncertain. This CDR3 spans 13 amino acids. The V and J ends lost 4 bases and 3 bases respectively, with 12 bases between them. Germline CDR1 is GTSNPN and CDR2 is SVGIG (reference sequence). CDR3 residues: CAWTLQSDTEAFF. For the CDR3, the DNA is TGTGCCTGGACGTTACAGTCGGACACTGAAGCTTTCTTT.

This chain connects TRBV18 to TRBJ2-2; D is possibly TRBD1 (5 bases). CDR3 size: 15 residues. The germline V gene encodes CDR1 KGHSH and CDR2 LQKENI. V dropped 3 bases and J dropped 4 bases, with 12 bases sitting between them. The CDR3 spells CASSPGPRSTGELFF. The CDR3 coding sequence is TGTGCCAGCTCACCGGGGCCGCGGAGCACCGGGGAGCTGTTTTTT.

The V call is TRBV7-3, the J call TRBJ2-2; 12 bases agree with TRBD1. V gave up 5 bases and J gave up 4 bases; unmatched junction bases: 2. From germline, CDR1 is SGHTA and CDR2 FQGTGA. There are 15 residues in the CDR3. The CDR3 DNA sequence: TGTGCCAGCAGCCAGGGACAGGGGGCCACCGGGGAGCTGTTTTTT. Translated: CASSQGQGATGELFF.